The 7 T cell receptor beta chains given below trace back to one sample, sequenced in a study of blood T cell repertoires in COVID-19. The assay was immunoSEQ multiplex PCR, and TCRdb's table has in-frame clones only and misses some. The table lists fewer than 250,000 clones, about 83% of them singletons. Input material: peripheral blood. The receptor source for this set is a woman aged 50 to 60 with acute or convalescent COVID-19.

The CDR3 region is CAWSGQGNYGYTF. Written as DNA, the CDR3 is TGTGCCTGGAGTGGACAGGGAAACTATGGCTACACCTTC. The chain employs TRBV30 and TRBJ1-2; 7 nucleotides line up with TRBD1. Germline V gene data show CDR1 as GTSNPN and CDR2 as SVGIG (reference sequence). Trimming cost V 1 base and J 2 bases; bases outside gene matches: 1. The CDR3 contains 13 residues.

The chain recombines TRBV3-1 (or the pseudogene TRBV3-2) with TRBJ2-2, with D maybe TRBD2 (5 bases). Germline CDR1 LGHDT, CDR2 YNNKEL (reference sequence). V was trimmed by 7 bases and J by 3 bases, leaving 9 bases between them. This CDR3 contains 13 residues. In nucleotides, the CDR3 is TGTGCCAGCAACATCGGGGACACCGGGGAGCTGTTTTTT. Amino acid sequence: CASNIGDTGELFF.

The chain has TRBV5-6 and TRBJ2-4, with TRBD2 as a possible D gene (5 bases). Trimming left V 2 bases short and J 2 bases short, with 8 bases between. CDR3 length: 14 amino acids. Germline V CDR1 and CDR2: SGHDT, YYEEEE. The CDR3 is CASSLRGTKNIQYF. DNA for the CDR3: TGTGCCAGCAGCTTAAGAGGGACCAAAAACATTCAGTACTTC.

As regards this clone: Other nucleotide sequences from this sample produce the same CDR3. V is TRBV18 and J is TRBJ1-1; D possibly corresponds to TRBD1 (5 bases). V was shortened by 4 bases and J by 4 bases, with 10 bases between the two germline ends. The CDR3 runs to 13 residues. CDR1 is KGHSH and CDR2 is LQKENI in the germline V gene. The CDR3: CASSLLGGTEAFF. The CDR3 coding sequence is TGTGCCAGCTCACTCCTCGGGGGCACTGAAGCTTTCTTT.

The genes are TRBV25-1 and TRBJ1-3; no clear D gene. The ends were cut back, 1 base at V and 0 bases at J, with 10 bases in the middle. Germline-derived CDR1 and CDR2 are MGHDK and SYGVNS. This CDR3 has 16 amino acids. The CDR3 DNA reads as TGTGCCAGCAGTGAATCCAAATCCCCCTCTGGAAACACCATATATTTT. This codes for CASSESKSPSGNTIYF.

This clone was picked up one time. This sequence joins TRBV7-3 and TRBJ2-7; D gene ambiguous. The CDR3 is 15 residues long. Trimming took 0 bases from V and 2 from J, leaving 11 bases between them. CDR1 SGHTA and CDR2 FQGTGA come from the germline V gene. CDR3 bases: TGTGCCAGCAGCTTAACCTCCCAGTCCCCCTACGAGCAGTACTTC. Translation gives CASSLTSQSPYEQYF. The variable domain in full, with the rest retrieved from reference TRBV7-3 and TRBJ2-7, is GAGVSQTPSNKVTEKGKYVELRCDPISGHTALYWYRQSLGQGPEFLIYFQGTGAADDSGLPNDRFFAVRPEGSVSTLKIQRTERGDSAVYLCASSLTSQSPYEQYFGPGTRLTVT.

V gene TRBV27 combines with J gene TRBJ2-5; 8 bases are shared with TRBD1. Trimming at V came to 3 bases and at J to 0 bases, leaving 9 bases not matched to a gene. This CDR3 is 17 amino acids long. The germline V gene has CDR1 MNHEY and CDR2 SMNVEV (reference sequence). The CDR3 loop is CASSFARGLGYQETQYF. CDR3 in DNA: TGTGCCAGCAGTTTTGCCAGGGGGCTAGGTTACCAAGAGACCCAGTACTTC.